This T cell receptor (beta chain) derives from a study of monozygotic twins with inflammatory bowel disease. The CDR3 runs 15 residues. Germline CDR1 SEHNR, CDR2 FQNEAQ (reference sequence). For each CDR3 protein, TCRdb gives one entry from its re-call of the 5' RACE reads, without DNA. The listing records approximately 340,000 distinct CDR3 sequences. The sample consisted of blood. This clonotype was sampled from a human donor with ulcerative colitis or Crohn's disease, or a healthy co-twin of an affected twin (not recorded which). The chain has TRBV7-9 and TRBJ1-6. CDR3: CASSSEGSRISPLHF.